This T cell receptor beta chain was captured by sequencing in a study of neurological immune-mediated disorders. The cDNA was generated through 5'RACE incorporating 10-nucleotide random UMIs. MiXCR was run by TCRdb on the 5' RACE reads, yielding one entry per CDR3 protein. The sample consists of about 65,000 distinct CDR3 sequences, 3.5% to 4.5% of them appearing once. This clonotype came up many times. The V end lost 2 bases, the J end lost 7 bases, and 18 bases lay between the germline ends. Germline lookup yields CDR1 MNHNS and CDR2 SASEGT. The CDR3 has 16 residues. V is TRBV6-1 and J is TRBJ2-1; perhaps TRBD1 as D (5 bases). The TCR sequence derives from a man between 45 and 60 years old with multiple sclerosis. Sample: PBMCs. The CDR3 protein is CASSELWGQVTNEQFF. The CDR3 DNA sequence: TGTGCCAGCAGTGAATTATGGGGCCAGGTTACGAATGAGCAGTTCTTC.